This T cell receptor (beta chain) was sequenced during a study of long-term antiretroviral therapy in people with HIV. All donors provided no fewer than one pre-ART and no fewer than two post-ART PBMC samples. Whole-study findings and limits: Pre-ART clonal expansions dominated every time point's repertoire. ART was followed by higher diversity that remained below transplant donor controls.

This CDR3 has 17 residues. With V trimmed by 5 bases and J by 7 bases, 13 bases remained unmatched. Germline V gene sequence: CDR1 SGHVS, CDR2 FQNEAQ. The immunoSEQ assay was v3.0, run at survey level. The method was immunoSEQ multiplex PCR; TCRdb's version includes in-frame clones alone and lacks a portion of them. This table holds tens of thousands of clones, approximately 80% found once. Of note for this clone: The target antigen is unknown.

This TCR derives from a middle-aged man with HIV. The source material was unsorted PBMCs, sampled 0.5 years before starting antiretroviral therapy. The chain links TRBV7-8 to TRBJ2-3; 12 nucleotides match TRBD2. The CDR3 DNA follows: TGTGCCAGCAGCCCAAGACTAGCGGGGGCCATTGGGAATACGCAGTATTTT. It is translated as CASSPRLAGAIGNTQYF.